This T cell receptor (beta chain) emerged from a study of blood T cell repertoires in COVID-19. Study-wide context: Samples representing acute and convalescent COVID-19 were sourced from the United States, Italy and Spain.

The V end was cut by 5 bases, the J end by 3 bases, with 15 bases between. This CDR3 is 15 amino acids long. Germline CDR1 SGHTA, CDR2 FQGTGA. The data were produced by immunoSEQ multiplex PCR, yet TCRdb's version contains in-frame clones alone and is incomplete. Of about 180,000 clones in the sample, roughly four fifths were seen once. This TCR derives from a woman aged 70-85 years with COVID-19, enrolled during active disease. What was sequenced was peripheral blood. The V gene is TRBV7-3, the J gene TRBJ2-3; the D gene is possibly TRBD2 (6 bases). The CDR3 here is CASSPRGIGTDTQYF. As DNA, the CDR3 is TGTGCCAGCAGCCCTCGGGGGATTGGAACAGATACGCAGTATTTT. Filled out from reference TRBV7-3 and TRBJ2-3, the complete variable domain reads GAGVSQTPSNKVTEKGKYVELRCDPISGHTALYWYRQSLGQGPEFLIYFQGTGAADDSGLPNDRFFAVRPEGSVSTLKIQRTERGDSAVYLCASSPRGIGTDTQYFGPGTRLTVL.